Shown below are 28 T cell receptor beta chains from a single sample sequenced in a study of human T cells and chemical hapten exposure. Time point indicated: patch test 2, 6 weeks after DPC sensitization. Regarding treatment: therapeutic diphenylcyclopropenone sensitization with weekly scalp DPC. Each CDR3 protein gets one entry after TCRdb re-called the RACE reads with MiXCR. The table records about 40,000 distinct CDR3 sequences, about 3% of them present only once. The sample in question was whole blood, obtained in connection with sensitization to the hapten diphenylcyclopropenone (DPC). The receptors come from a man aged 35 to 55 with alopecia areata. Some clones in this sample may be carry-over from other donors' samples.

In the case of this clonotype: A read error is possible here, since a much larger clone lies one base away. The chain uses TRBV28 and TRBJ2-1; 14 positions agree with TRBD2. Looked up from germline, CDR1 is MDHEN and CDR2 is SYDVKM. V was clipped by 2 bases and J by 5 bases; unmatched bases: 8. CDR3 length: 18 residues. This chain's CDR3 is CASSLTTSGRAKNNEQFF. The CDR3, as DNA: TGTGCCAGCAGTTTAACGACTAGCGGGAGGGCCAAGAACAATGAGCAGTTCTTC.

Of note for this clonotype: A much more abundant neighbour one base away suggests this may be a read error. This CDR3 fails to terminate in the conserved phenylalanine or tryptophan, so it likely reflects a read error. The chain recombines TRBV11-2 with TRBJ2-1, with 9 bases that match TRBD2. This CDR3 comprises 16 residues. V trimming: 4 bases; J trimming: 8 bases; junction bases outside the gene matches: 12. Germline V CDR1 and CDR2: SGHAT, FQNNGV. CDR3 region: CASSSPRREGRHEQFY. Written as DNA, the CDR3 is TGTGCCAGCAGCTCCCCTAGGCGGGAGGGGAGGCATGAGCAGTTCTAC.

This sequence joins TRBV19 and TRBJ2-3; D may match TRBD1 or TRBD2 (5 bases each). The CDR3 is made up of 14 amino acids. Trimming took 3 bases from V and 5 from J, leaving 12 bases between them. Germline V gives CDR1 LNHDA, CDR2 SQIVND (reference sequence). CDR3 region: CASSMDRDRDTQYF. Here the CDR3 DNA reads TGTGCCAGTAGTATGGACCGGGACCGAGATACGCAGTATTTT. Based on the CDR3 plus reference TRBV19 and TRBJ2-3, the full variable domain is DGGITQSPKYLFRKEGQNVTLSCEQNLNHDAMYWYRQDPGQGLRLIYYSQIVNDFQKGDIAEGYSVSREKKESFPLTVTSAQKNPTAFYLCASSMDRDRDTQYFGPGTRLTVL.

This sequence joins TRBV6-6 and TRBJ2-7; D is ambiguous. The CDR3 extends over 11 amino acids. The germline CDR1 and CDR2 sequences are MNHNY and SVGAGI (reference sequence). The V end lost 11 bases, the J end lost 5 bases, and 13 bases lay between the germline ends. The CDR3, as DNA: TGTGCCGGCTCATTACTGGACGAGCAGTACTTC. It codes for CAGSLLDEQYF.

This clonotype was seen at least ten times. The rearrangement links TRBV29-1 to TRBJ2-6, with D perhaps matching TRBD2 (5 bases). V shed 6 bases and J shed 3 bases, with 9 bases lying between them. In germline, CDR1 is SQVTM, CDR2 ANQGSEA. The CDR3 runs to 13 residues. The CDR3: CSVTGVGANVLTF. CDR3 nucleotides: TGCAGCGTGACCGGGGTTGGGGCCAACGTCCTGACTTTC. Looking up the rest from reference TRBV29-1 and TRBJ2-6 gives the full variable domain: SAVISQKPSRDICQRGTSLTIQCQVDSQVTMMFWYRQQPGQSLTLIATANQGSEATYESGFVIDKFPISRPNLTFSTLTVSNMSPEDSSIYLCSVTGVGANVLTFGAGSRLTVL.

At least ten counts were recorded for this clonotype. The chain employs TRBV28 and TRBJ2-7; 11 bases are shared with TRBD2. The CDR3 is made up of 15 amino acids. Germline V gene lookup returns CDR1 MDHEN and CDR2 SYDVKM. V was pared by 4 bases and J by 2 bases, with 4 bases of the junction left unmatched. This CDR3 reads CASSSPGLAAYEQYF. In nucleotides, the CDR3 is TGTGCCAGCAGTTCCCCGGGACTAGCGGCCTACGAGCAGTACTTC.

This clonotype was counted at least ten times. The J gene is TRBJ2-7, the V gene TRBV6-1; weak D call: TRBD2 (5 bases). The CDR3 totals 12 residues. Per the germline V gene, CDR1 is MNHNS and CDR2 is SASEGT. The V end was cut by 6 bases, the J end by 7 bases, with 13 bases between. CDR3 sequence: CASSATEREQYF. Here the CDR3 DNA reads TGTGCCAGCAGCGCGACTGAGCGGGAGCAGTACTTC.

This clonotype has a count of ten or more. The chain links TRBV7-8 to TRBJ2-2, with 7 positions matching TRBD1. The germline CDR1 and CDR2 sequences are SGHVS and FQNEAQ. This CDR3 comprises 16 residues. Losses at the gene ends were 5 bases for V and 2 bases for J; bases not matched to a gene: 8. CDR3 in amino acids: CASSDSGGLNTGELFF. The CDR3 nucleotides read TGTGCCAGCAGCGATTCAGGGGGTCTCAACACCGGGGAGCTGTTTTTT.

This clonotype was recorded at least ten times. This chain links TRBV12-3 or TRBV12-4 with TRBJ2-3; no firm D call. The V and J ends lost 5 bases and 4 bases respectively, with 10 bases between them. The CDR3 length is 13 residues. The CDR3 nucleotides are TGTGCCAGCAGTCCCGGATTGGCAGATACGCAGTATTTT. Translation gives CASSPGLADTQYF.

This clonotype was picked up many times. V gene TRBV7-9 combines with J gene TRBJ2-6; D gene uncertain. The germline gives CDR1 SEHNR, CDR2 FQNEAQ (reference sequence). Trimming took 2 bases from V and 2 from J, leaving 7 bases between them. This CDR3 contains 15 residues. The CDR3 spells CASSLLRTGANVLTF. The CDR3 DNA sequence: TGTGCCAGCAGCTTATTGCGTACTGGGGCCAACGTCCTGACTTTC. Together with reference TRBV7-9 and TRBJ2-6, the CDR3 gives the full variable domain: DTGVSQNPRHKITKRGQNVTFRCDPISEHNRLYWYRQTLGQGPEFLTYFQNEAQLEKSRLLSDRFSAERPKGSFSTLEIQRTEQGDSAMYLCASSLLRTGANVLTFGAGSRLTVL.

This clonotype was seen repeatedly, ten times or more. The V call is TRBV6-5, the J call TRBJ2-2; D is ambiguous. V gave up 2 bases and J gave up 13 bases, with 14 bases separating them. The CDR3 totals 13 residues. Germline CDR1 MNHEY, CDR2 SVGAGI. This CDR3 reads CASSYVEAGALFF. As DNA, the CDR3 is TGTGCCAGCAGTTACGTGGAAGCTGGTGCGCTGTTTTTT.

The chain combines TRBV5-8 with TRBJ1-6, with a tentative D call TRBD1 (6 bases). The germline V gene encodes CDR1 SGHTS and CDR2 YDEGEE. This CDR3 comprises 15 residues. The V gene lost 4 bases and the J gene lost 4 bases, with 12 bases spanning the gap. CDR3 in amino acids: CASSAGGQYNSPLHF. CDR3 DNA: TGTGCCAGCAGCGCGGGCGGACAGTATAATTCACCCCTCCACTTT. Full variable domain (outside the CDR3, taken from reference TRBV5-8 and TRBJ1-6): EAGVTQSPTHLIKTRGQQATLRCSPISGHTSVYWYQQALGLGLQFLLWYDEGEERNRGNFPPRFSGRQFPNYSSELNVNALELEDSALYLCASSAGGQYNSPLHFGNGTRLTVT.

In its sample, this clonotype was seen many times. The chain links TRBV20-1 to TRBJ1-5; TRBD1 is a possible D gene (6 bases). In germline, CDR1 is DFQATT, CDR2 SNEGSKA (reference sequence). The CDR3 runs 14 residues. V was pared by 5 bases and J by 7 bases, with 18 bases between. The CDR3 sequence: CSAGGAGGWQPQHF. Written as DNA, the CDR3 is TGCAGTGCTGGGGGGGCCGGGGGATGGCAGCCCCAGCATTTT.

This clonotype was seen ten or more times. In DNA, the CDR3 is TGCAGTGCTAGAGACTTGACAGGGACTAAAAACATTCAGTACTTC. Amino acid sequence: CSARDLTGTKNIQYF. The V gene is TRBV20-1, the J gene TRBJ2-4, with D possibly TRBD1 on 7 matching bases. The V gene's germline CDR1 is DFQATT and CDR2 SNEGSKA (reference sequence). V lost 0 bases to trimming and J lost 4 bases, with 13 bases between them. This CDR3 is built from 15 residues.

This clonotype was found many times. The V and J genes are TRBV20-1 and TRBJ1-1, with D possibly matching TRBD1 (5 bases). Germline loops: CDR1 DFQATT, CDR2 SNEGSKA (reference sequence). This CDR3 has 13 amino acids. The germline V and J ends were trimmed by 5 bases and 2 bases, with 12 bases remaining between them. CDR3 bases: TGCAGTGCTGGGGGACCCTTTAACACTGAAGCTTTCTTT. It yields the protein CSAGGPFNTEAFF.

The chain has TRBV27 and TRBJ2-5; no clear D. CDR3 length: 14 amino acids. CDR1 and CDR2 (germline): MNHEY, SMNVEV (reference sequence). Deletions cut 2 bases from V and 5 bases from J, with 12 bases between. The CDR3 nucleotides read TGTGCCAGCAGTTTACGAGACGTTCCGGAGACCCAGTACTTC. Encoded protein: CASSLRDVPETQYF.

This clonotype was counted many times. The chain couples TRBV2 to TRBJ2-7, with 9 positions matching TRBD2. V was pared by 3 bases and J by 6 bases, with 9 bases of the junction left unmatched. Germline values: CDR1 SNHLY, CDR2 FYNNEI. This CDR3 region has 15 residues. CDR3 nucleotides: TGTGCCAGCAGTGATTTGGTAGCGGGAGCCGGCGAGCAGTACTTC. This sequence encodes CASSDLVAGAGEQYF.

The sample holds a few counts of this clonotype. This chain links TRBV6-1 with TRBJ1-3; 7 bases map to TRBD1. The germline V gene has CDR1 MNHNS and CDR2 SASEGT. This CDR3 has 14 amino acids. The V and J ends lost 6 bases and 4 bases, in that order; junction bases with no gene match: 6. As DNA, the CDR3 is TGTGCCAGCAGGGTTGGACAGGTCGGAAACACCATATATTTT. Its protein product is CASRVGQVGNTIYF.

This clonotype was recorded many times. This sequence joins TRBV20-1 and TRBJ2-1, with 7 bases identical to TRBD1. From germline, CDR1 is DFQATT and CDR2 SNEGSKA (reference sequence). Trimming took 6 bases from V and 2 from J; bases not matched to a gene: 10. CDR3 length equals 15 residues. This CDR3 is CSATPPGTAYNEQFF. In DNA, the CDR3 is TGCAGTGCCACCCCCCCCGGGACAGCCTACAATGAGCAGTTCTTC.

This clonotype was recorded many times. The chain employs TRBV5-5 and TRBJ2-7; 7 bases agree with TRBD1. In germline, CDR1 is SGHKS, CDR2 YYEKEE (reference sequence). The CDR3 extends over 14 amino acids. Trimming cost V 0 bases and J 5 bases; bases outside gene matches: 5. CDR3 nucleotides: TGTGCCAGCAGCTTGGTGACAGGGCTGGACGAGCAGTACTTC. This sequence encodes CASSLVTGLDEQYF. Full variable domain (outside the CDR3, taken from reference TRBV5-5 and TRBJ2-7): DAGVTQSPTHLIKTRGQQVTLRCSPISGHKSVSWYQQVLGQGPQFIFQYYEKEERGRGNFPDRFSARQFPNYSSELNVNALLLGDSALYLCASSLVTGLDEQYFGPGTRLTVT.

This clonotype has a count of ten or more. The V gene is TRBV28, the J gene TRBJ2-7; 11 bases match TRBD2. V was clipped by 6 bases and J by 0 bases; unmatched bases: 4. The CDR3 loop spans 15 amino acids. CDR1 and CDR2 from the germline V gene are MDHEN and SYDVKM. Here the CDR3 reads CASRLAGGVSYEQYF. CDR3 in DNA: TGTGCCAGCAGATTAGCGGGAGGGGTCTCCTACGAGCAGTACTTC.

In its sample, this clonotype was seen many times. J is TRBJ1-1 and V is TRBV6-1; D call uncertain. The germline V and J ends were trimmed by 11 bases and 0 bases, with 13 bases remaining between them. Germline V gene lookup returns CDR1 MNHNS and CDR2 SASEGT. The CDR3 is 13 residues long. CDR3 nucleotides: TGTGCCGGCTTCAGGAGAATGAACACTGAAGCTTTCTTT. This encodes CAGFRRMNTEAFF.

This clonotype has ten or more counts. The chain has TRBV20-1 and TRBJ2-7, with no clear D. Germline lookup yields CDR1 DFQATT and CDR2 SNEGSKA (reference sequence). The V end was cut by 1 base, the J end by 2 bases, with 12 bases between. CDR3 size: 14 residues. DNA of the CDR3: TGCAGTGCTAGAGGAGAGATGGGGACCTACGAGCAGTACTTC. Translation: CSARGEMGTYEQYF.

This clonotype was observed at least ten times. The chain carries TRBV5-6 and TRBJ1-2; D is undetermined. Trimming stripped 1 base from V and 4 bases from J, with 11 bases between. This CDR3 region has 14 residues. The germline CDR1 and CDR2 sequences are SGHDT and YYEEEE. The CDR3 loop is CASSLNGRTYGYTF. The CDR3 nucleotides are TGTGCCAGCAGCTTGAATGGGCGGACCTATGGCTACACCTTC.

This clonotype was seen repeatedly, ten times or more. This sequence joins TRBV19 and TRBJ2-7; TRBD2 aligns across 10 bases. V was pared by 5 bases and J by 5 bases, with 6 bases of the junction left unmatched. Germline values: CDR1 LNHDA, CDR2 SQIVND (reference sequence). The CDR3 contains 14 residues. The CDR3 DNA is TGTGCCAGTAGTGCAGCGGGAGGGGTTAACGAGCAGTACTTC. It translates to CASSAAGGVNEQYF.

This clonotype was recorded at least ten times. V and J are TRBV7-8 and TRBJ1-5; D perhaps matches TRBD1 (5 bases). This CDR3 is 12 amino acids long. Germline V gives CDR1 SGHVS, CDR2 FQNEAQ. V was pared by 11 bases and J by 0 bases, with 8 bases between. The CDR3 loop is CAGGTSNQPQHF. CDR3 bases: TGTGCCGGGGGGACTAGCAATCAGCCCCAGCATTTT.

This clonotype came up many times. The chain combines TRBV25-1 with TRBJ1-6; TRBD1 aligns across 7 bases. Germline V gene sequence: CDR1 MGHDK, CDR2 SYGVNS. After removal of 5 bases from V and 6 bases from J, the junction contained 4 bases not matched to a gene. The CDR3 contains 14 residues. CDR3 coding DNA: TGTGCCAGCAGTACCTACAGGGGTAATTCACCCCTCCACTTT. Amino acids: CASSTYRGNSPLHF.

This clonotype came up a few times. The CDR3 bases are TGTGCCAGCAGTCTACAGGGAGGGCGAAATGAGCAGTTCTTC. It translates to CASSLQGGRNEQFF. The chain joins TRBV12-3 or TRBV12-4 to TRBJ2-1; possibly TRBD2 for D (7 bases). V was clipped by 5 bases and J by 7 bases, with 15 bases between them. The CDR3 covers 14 residues.